This T cell receptor beta chain was documented in a study of blood T cell repertoires in COVID-19. Across the whole study: Collection of acute and convalescent COVID-19 samples took place in the United States, Italy and Spain. Nucleic acid was either cDNA or gDNA, and it came from T cells, B-cell-depleted T cells, or PBMCs.

How the authors handled the data: Reference gene primer amplification gave estimated nucleated cell counts. Clones were sequenced by immunoSEQ multiplex PCR, and TCRdb holds only the in-frame ones, with some missing. That table is the source of V, J and clone size, and D and trimming were worked out from the DNA. This sample has roughly 100,000 clones, with roughly four fifths found just once. CDR3 size: 11 residues. CDR1 is DFQATT and CDR2 is SNEGSKA in the germline V gene (reference sequence). This clone was recorded a few times. Sequenced input: peripheral blood. The chain is built from TRBV20-1 and TRBJ1-1, with 7 bases lining up with TRBD1. The TCR was taken from a woman in her sixties or seventies with acute or convalescent COVID-19. CDR3 sequence: CGGTENTEAFF. The CDR3 nucleotides are TGCGGGGGGACAGAAAACACTGAAGCTTTCTTT.